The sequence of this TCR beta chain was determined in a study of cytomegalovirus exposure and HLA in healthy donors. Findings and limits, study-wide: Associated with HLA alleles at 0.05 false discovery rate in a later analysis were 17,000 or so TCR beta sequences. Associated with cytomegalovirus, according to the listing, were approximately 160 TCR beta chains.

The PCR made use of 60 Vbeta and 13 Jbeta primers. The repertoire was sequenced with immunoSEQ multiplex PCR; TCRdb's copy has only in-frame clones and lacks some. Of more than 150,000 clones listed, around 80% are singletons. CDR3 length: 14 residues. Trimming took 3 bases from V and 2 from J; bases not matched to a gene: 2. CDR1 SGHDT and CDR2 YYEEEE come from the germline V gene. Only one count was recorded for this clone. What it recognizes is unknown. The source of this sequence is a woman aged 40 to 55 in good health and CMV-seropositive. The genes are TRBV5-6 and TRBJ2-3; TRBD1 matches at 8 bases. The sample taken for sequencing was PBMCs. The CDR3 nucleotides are TGTGCCAGCAGCTGGACAGGGAACACAGATACGCAGTATTTT. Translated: CASSWTGNTDTQYF.